The T cell receptor beta chain under discussion was sequenced for a study of shared clonotypes between healthy human individuals. Study outcomes and limitations: Limited genetic and exposure-history diversity came from having few donors. All-four-donor shared clonotypes had higher generation probabilities than non-shared clonotypes did. What naive subsets generally showed was a larger estimated richness than memory subsets showed.

Between the trimmed V and J ends, which lost 0 bases and 2 bases, there was a span of 11 bases. This CDR3 is 16 amino acids long. Concerning this clone itself: Its antigen is as yet unknown.

TCRdb's copy holds only in-frame clones and misses some; the assay was immunoSEQ multiplex PCR. The sample contains 2 million to 2.5 million clones, 85% to 95% of which appear only once. The V and J genes are TRBV23-1 and TRBJ2-1, with D unclear. TRBV23-1 is an ORF for which the function is uncertain. The TCR originated in a man younger than 35 in good health. Some clones in this sample may be carry-over from other donors' samples. Sequencing used naive CD4+ T cells from PBMCs. Subset of the sample: CD45RA+ positively selected. This CDR3 reads CASSQSYPLPYNEQFF. Written as DNA, the CDR3 is TGCGCCAGCAGTCAATCGTACCCTCTCCCCTACAATGAGCAGTTCTTC.